A selection of T cell receptor beta chains follows, all from one sample in a study of blood T cell repertoires in COVID-19. Assay: immunoSEQ multiplex PCR; the TCRdb copy retains only in-frame clones and omits some. This sample has under 350,000 clones, with 70% to 90% found just once. Source material: peripheral blood. Receptors originate from a woman between 70 and 85 years old with acute or convalescent COVID-19. The CDR3 runs from the conserved cysteine through the conserved F or W. The D gene is left open where the match is weak.

TRBV7-9,.,TRBJ2-3,TGTGCCAACCAACAGGGAACAGATACGCAGTATTTT,CANQQGTDTQYF
TRBV30,.,TRBJ1-1,TGTGCCTGGAGTGTCGGGGATGGCACTGAAGCTTTCTTT,CAWSVGDGTEAFF
TRBV7-6,.,TRBJ1-1,TGTGCCAGCAGCCGGAGGGGAGGGGTGAACACTGAAGCTTTCTTT,CASSRRGGVNTEAFF
TRBV3-1/TRBV3-2,TRBD2,TRBJ2-3,TGTGCCAGCAGCTTGACTAGCGGGGGGTCAGATACGCAGTATTTT,CASSLTSGGSDTQYF
TRBV30,TRBD2,TRBJ2-3,TGTGCCTGGAGTGTACGGGGGGTAGATACGCAGTATTTT,CAWSVRGVDTQYF
TRBV19,.,TRBJ2-7,TGTGCCAGTAGTATGAAAGCAGGGTACGAGCAGTACTTC,CASSMKAGYEQYF
TRBV12-3/TRBV12-4,.,TRBJ1-2,TGTGCCAGCAGCCTTCCGGGGGGCGGCTACACCTTC,CASSLPGGGYTF
TRBV15,TRBD1,TRBJ1-5,TGTGCCACCAAGCCGGGACAGGTGAATCAGCCCCAGCATTTT,CATKPGQVNQPQHF
TRBV7-3,TRBD2,TRBJ2-1,TGTGCCAGCAGCCCCCCCGCGGGGGGGAGGAGTGAGCAGTTCTTC,CASSPPAGGRSEQFF
TRBV5-6,TRBD1,TRBJ2-7,TGTGCCAGCAGCTTGGGGACAGGGAGAGTAGGCGAGCAGTACTTC,CASSLGTGRVGEQYF
TRBV21-1,.,TRBJ2-2,TGTGCCAGGAGAGAACAGGGGCGAGGGAACACCGGGGAGCTGTTTTTT,CARREQGRGNTGELFF
TRBV2,.,TRBJ2-5,TGTGCCAGCAGTGAAGTCGTAGAGACCCAGTACTTC,CASSEVVETQYF
TRBV2,.,TRBJ1-3,TGTGCCAGCAGTCGTCTACAGGGTACTGGAAACACCATATATTTT,CASSRLQGTGNTIYF
TRBV4-2,TRBD2,TRBJ2-2,TGTGCCAGCAGCCAGAATCGAGCGGGGAGCAACACCGGGGAGCTGTTTTTT,CASSQNRAGSNTGELFF